This T cell receptor beta chain appears in the sequencing data of a study of response to subunit inactivated influenza vaccine (dated by TCRdb to between 2018 and 2020). For the wider study: The study used deep quantitative T cell receptor repertoire profiling to track responses to a trivalent subunit inactivated influenza vaccine. The study at large found these results: The authors proposed that each seasonal influenza vaccination may bring in only a limited number of new T cells.

Receptors were amplified or captured by RT-PCR. TCRdb names Illumina HiSeq 2500 as the instrument used. TCRdb passed the public sequencing reads through fastp at Q25 and MiXCR, retaining productive beta sequences. Rows matching on CDR3 protein sequence are summarized as one entry with the most common DNA and genes. The sample yields some 550,000 distinct CDR3 sequences; around a quarter were counted once. The ten biggest clones cover 2.5% to 3% of the sample. With regard to this clonotype: Its target antigen remains unknown. No base quality values were provided; no much bigger clone lies one nucleotide off.

Per the germline V gene (reference sequence), DFQATT is the CDR1 and SNEGSKA is the CDR2. V and J are truncated by 6 bases and 10 bases respectively, leaving an intervening sequence of 28 bases. The CDR3 spans 16 residues, from the cysteine through the phenylalanine. The kept DNA is CDR3 alone, 48 bases in frame from the first base. The sample was also linked to a second study, of T cells expressing NK-cell markers. Drawing on the second study: TCR beta cDNA libraries were made by 5'RACE template switching that added a universal primer site and unique molecular identifiers. Eight or nine donors provided sorted CD3+CD56+NKG2C+, CD3+CD56+NKG2C- and CD3+CD56-NKG2C+ T-cell subsets, whose TCR beta-chain repertoires were profiled. Among the eight sequenced donors, only one was HCMV-seronegative, while the other seven were HCMV-seropositive. To restrict sorting to alphabetaTCR-expressing T cells, an anti-gammadeltaTCR antibody was added in several experiments. In six or seven donors, the dominant CD3+CD56+NKG2C+ clonotypes ranked among the top 10 CD8+ clonotypes, making up 1.0-7.0% of CD8+ T cells. Those dominant clonotypes were again the most abundant among CD3+CD56-NKG2C+ cells in several donors, at about 25-60.1%. Whether the expanded NKG2C-expressing T cell clones were specific for HCMV antigens remained unclear. The eight sequenced donors were randomly selected healthy volunteers, three men and five women. To determine HCMV serostatus, a commercial ELISA kit was used to detect HCMV-specific IgG in serum. Peripheral blood mononuclear cells were isolated from blood by Ficoll density gradient centrifugation. CD4+ and CD8+ T cells were isolated from PBMC by magnetic immunoseparation with Miltenyi isolation kits. Priming for cDNA synthesis came from the TCR beta constant segment, and two successive PCR amplification steps followed. Illumina HiSeq 2000/2500, MiSeq or NextSeq was used to sequence libraries as 2 x 150 bp reads. MIGEC was used to demultiplex reads and group the reads by UMI, and MiTCR was used to assemble and quantify clonotypes. To remove erroneous sequences, TCR cDNA sequences were retained only when supported by two or more reads. Downstream repertoire analysis used the tcR package, and clonotypes were matched across fractions by CDR3 nucleotide sequence plus V segment. VDJmatch was used to annotate antigen specificity against VDJdb, with one amino acid substitution in CDR3 allowed.

Sequenced material: CD4+ T cells sorted from PBMCs, taken approximately 12 days after vaccination. The receptor was isolated from a man aged 45-65 years who received an inactivated influenza vaccine. Donor details come from another sample of the same person, matched by shared clones. The V gene is TRBV20-1 and the J gene is TRBJ1-5, and TRBD1 may be the D gene, going by 5 matching bases. The DNA sequence follows: TGCAGTGCGATAAAATTTCCGGGGCCATCACAATTACCCCAGCATTTT. Its amino acids are CSAIKFPGPSQLPQHF.